This record concerns one T cell receptor (beta chain) sequence. Antigen specificity is unknown. Amplification used 60 Vbeta primers and 13 Jbeta primers. Data came from immunoSEQ multiplex PCR; TCRdb stores just in-frame clones and leaves some out. The sample lists roughly 120,000 clones; approximately 80% were seen once. This specimen comes from a study of cytomegalovirus exposure and HLA in healthy donors. Study-wide points: Association of approximately 18,000 TCR beta sequences with HLA alleles was found at 0.05 false discovery rate in a later analysis.

The germline gives CDR1 SGHNT, CDR2 YENEEA. This CDR3 has 11 amino acids. V shed 5 bases and J shed 5 bases, with 6 bases lying between them. The sequence came from a young man in good health and CMV-seropositive. The rearrangement joins TRBV11-3 to TRBJ2-5; D gene uncertain. The specimen was PBMCs. Here the CDR3 DNA reads TGTGCCAGCAGCCAGAAGGAGACCCAGTACTTC. Protein product: CASSQKETQYF. Using reference TRBV11-3 and TRBJ2-5 for the parts outside the CDR3, the full variable domain is EAGVVQSPRYKIIEKKQPVAFWCNPISGHNTLYWYLQNLGQGPELLIRYENEEAVDDSQLPKDRFSAERLKGVDSTLKIQPAELGDSAVYLCASSQKETQYFGPGTRLLVL.